A single sample is the source of the 3 T cell receptor beta chains below, sequenced in a study of T cell repertoires in cytomegalovirus infection. MiXCR was run by TCRdb on the reads, yielding one entry per CDR3 protein. The sample consists of approximately 910,000 distinct CDR3 sequences, around a third of them appearing once. Antigens of these TCRs are unknown. The material was cultured CD8+ T cells from PBMCs, obtained from culture after CMV antigen stimulation. The receptors come from a human donor in good health (CMV status not recorded). Some clones in this sample may be carry-over from other donors' samples.

This clonotype was picked up a small number of times. This chain uses TRBV6-2 or TRBV6-3 with TRBJ2-3; the D gene is possibly TRBD2 (5 bases). In germline, CDR1 is MNHEY, CDR2 SVGEGT. The CDR3 runs 11 residues. V lost 9 bases and J lost 5, with 9 bases in between. This CDR3 is CASFEGDTQYF. The CDR3 DNA is TGTGCCAGTTTCGAGGGAGATACGCAGTATTTT.

The chain employs TRBV4-3 and TRBJ2-3, with D perhaps TRBD1 or TRBD2 (6 bases each). Germline V gives CDR1 LGHNA, CDR2 YSLEER. V was clipped by 0 bases and J by 4 bases, with 11 bases between them. The CDR3 has 15 amino acids. CDR3 coding DNA: TGCGCCAGCAGCCAAGATAGGGGGGCCCCAGATACGCAGTATTTT. This encodes CASSQDRGAPDTQYF.

The rearrangement uses TRBV6-1 and TRBJ2-7, with a possible D match to TRBD1 (6 bases). Germline V gene lookup returns CDR1 MNHNS and CDR2 SASEGT. The CDR3 has 15 amino acids. V was shortened by 2 bases and J by 6 bases, with 17 bases between the two germline ends. For the CDR3, the DNA is TGTGCCAGCAGTGAACAAACAGGGATGGGCTCCGAGCAGTACTTC. It is translated as CASSEQTGMGSEQYF.